This record covers a single T cell receptor (beta chain). No antigen is known for it. TCRdb redid the calling of the reads with MiXCR, one entry per CDR3 protein. This sample has hundreds of thousands of distinct CDR3 sequences; about 17% occur once, and the top ten carry around 12%. The entry originates in a study of T cell repertoires in cytomegalovirus infection. Across the study: Both a matching HLA type and CMV infection were indicated by public TCR beta signatures. Overall study findings and caveats: The ex vivo response was dominated by HLA-C-restricted CMV-specific TCR beta clonotypes. Carriage of CMV together with the relevant HLA was identifiable through cumulative public TCR beta family frequency.

Sequencing was carried out using PBMCs. The receptor was isolated from a human donor in good health (CMV status not recorded). Some clones in this sample may be carry-over from other donors' samples.

The CDR3 loop is CSARAGTGFSYGYTF. For the CDR3, the DNA is TGCAGTGCTAGAGCCGGGACAGGTTTCTCGTATGGCTACACCTTC. This chain links TRBV20-1 with TRBJ1-2, with 8 bases fitting TRBD1. The V and J ends lost 1 base and 5 bases, in that order; junction bases with no gene match: 9. This CDR3 has 15 residues. The V gene's germline CDR1 is DFQATT and CDR2 SNEGSKA (reference sequence).